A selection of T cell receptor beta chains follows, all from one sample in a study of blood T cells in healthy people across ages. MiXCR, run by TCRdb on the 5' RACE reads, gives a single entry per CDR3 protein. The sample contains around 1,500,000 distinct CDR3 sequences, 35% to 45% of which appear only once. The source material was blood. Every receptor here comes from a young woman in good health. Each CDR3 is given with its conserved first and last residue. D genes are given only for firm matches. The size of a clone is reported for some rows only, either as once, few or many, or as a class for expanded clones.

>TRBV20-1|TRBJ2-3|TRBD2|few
CSAIGGLAGNTQYF
TGCAGTGCTATAGGGGGTCTAGCGGGAAATACGCAGTATTTT
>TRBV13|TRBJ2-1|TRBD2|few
CASSPERGGQFF
TGTGCCAGCAGCCCGGAGCGGGGGGGACAGTTCTTC
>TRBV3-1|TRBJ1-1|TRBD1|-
CASSPSMTGGTEAFF
TGTGCCAGCAGCCCCTCTATGACAGGGGGCACTGAAGCTTTCTTT
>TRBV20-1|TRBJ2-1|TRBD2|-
CSARRTSGGPSSYNEQFF
TGCAGTGCTAGAAGGACTAGCGGGGGACCAAGCTCCTACAATGAGCAGTTCTTC
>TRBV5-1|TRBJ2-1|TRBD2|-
CASRTGTSGRDYNEQFF
TGCGCCAGCAGAACCGGGACTAGCGGGAGGGACTACAATGAGCAGTTCTTC
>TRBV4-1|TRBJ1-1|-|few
CASSPRGGGDTEAFF
TGCGCCAGCAGCCCCCGGGGGGGAGGGGACACCGAAGCTTTCTTT
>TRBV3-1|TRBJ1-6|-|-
CASSAPGLSSPLHF
TGTGCCAGCAGCGCACCGGGACTGTCTTCACCCCTCCACTTT
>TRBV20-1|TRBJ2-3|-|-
CSAIQAETSTDTQYF
TGCAGTGCGATACAAGCGGAGACAAGCACAGATACGCAGTATTTT
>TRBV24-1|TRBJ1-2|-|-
CATSDHGQGYTF
TGTGCCACCAGTGACCACGGACAGGGCTACACCTTC
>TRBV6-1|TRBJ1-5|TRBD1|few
CASTGQGVYSNQPQHF
TGTGCCAGCACGGGGCAGGGGGTTTATAGCAATCAGCCCCAGCATTTT
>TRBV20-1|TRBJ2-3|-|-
CSAPPLASTDTQYF
TGTAGTGCTCCCCCTTTAGCTTCCACAGATACGCAGTATTTT
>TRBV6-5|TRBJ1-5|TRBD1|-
CASGDRGMSNQPQHF
TGTGCCAGCGGGGACAGGGGGATGAGCAATCAGCCCCAGCATTTT
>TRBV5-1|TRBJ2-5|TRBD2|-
CASSPGLAGGGYQETQYF
TGCGCCAGCAGCCCCGGACTAGCGGGGGGCGGGTACCAAGAGACCCAGTACTTC
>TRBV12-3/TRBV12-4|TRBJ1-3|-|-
CASSPGQRSGNTIYF
TGTGCCAGCAGTCCTGGACAGCGCTCTGGAAACACCATATATTTT
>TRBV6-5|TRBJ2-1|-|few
CASSYSKNWGYEQFF
TGTGCCAGCAGTTACTCGAAAAATTGGGGCTATGAGCAGTTCTTC
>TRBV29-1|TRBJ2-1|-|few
CSVEDSESSYNEQFF
TGCAGCGTTGAAGATTCGGAGTCCTCCTACAATGAGCAGTTCTTC
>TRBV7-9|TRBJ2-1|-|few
CASSLEVGVSYNEQFF
TGTGCCAGCAGCTTAGAGGTAGGGGTTTCCTACAATGAGCAGTTCTTC
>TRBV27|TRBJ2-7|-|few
CASSLGGRRYYEQYF
TGTGCCAGCAGTTTGGGGGGACGGCGGTACTACGAGCAGTACTTC
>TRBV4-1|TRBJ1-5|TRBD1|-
CASSLTTDRDIPQHF
TGCGCCAGCAGCTTAACTACGGACAGGGATATACCCCAGCATTTT
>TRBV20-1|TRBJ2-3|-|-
CSARLPGTDTQYF
TGCAGTGCTCGACTACCAGGCACAGATACGCAGTATTTT
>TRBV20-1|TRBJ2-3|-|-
CSASRFPQALRTDTQYF
TGCAGTGCTAGCAGATTCCCTCAGGCCCTACGCACAGATACGCAGTATTTT
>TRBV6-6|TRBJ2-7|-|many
CASSHTGSYEQYF
TGTGCCAGCAGCCACACCGGTTCCTACGAGCAGTACTTC
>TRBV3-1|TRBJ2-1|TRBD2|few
CASSPLAGVVNEQFF
TGTGCCAGCAGCCCCCTAGCGGGGGTGGTAAATGAGCAGTTCTTC
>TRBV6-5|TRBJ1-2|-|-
CASGRSANYGYTF
TGTGCCAGCGGCCGTTCAGCTAACTATGGCTACACCTTC
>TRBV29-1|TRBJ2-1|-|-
CSVEAAGLRLLFF
TGCAGCGTTGAAGCAGCCGGACTCCGACTCCTGTTCTTC
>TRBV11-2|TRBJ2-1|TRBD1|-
CASSLVGQVIYNEQFF
TGTGCCAGCAGCTTAGTCGGACAGGTGATTTACAATGAGCAGTTCTTC
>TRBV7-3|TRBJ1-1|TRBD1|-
CASSERPQGKGTEAFF
TGTGCCAGCAGCGAAAGACCACAGGGGAAGGGCACTGAAGCTTTCTTT
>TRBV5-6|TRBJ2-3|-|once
CASSLRGGSTSTDTQYF
TGTGCCAGCAGCTTGAGAGGCGGGTCGACTAGCACAGATACGCAGTATTTT
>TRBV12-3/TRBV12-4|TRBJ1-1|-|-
CASSLVSHEAFF
TGTGCCAGCAGTTTGGTATCGCATGAAGCTTTCTTT
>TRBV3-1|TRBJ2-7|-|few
CASSPAQGGRYEQYF
TGTGCCAGCAGCCCAGCCCAGGGGGGTAGATACGAGCAGTACTTC
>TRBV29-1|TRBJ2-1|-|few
CSVGAIGNEQFF
TGCAGCGTTGGGGCTATCGGCAATGAGCAGTTCTTC
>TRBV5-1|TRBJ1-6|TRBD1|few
CASSRDRDRTPLHF
TGCGCCAGCAGTAGGGACAGGGATAGGACACCCCTCCACTTT
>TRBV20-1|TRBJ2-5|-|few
CSARVTGPGLYDQETQYF
TGCAGTGCTAGAGTCACAGGGCCGGGACTATACGACCAAGAGACCCAGTACTTC
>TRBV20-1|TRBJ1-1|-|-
CSPRAANTEAFF
TGCAGTCCCAGGGCGGCGAACACTGAAGCTTTCTTT
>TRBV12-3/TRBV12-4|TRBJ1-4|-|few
CASSLASWGVNEKLFF
TGTGCCAGCAGCCTAGCGTCGTGGGGAGTTAATGAAAAACTGTTTTTT
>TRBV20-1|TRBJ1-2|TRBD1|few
CSARDETGVGYTF
TGCAGTGCTAGAGACGAGACAGGGGTTGGCTACACCTTC
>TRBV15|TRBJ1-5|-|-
CATSRESGGGQPQHF
TGTGCCACCAGCAGAGAAAGTGGGGGGGGTCAGCCCCAGCATTTT
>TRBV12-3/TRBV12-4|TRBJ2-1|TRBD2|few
CASSSLADPYNEQFF
TGTGCCAGCAGTTCCCTAGCGGACCCCTACAATGAGCAGTTCTTC
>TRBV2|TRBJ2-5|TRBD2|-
CASEGSGEQYF
TGTGCCAGCGAGGGAAGCGGGGAGCAGTACTTC
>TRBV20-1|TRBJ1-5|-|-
CSARKSPSNQPQHF
TGCAGTGCTAGGAAGTCCCCGTCCAATCAGCCCCAGCATTTT
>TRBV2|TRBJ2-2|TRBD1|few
CASFRGPYTGELFF
TGTGCCAGTTTCAGGGGGCCGTACACCGGGGAGCTGTTTTTT
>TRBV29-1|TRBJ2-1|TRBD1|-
CSVGQGKGNEQFF
TGCAGCGTCGGACAGGGAAAGGGCAATGAGCAGTTCTTC
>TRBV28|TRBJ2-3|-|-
CASSPSGEPKLYF
TGTGCCAGCAGTCCATCGGGGGAACCTAAACTGTATTTT
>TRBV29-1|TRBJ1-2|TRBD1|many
CSVEDEGTDGYTF
TGCAGCGTTGAAGATGAGGGGACAGATGGCTACACCTTC
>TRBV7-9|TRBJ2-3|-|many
CASQRTDTQYF
TGTGCCAGTCAACGCACAGATACGCAGTATTTT
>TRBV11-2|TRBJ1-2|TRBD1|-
CASSPDRASTF
TGTGCCAGCAGCCCGGACAGGGCGAGCACCTTC
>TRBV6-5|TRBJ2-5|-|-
CARSPRVDQETQYF
TGTGCCCGCAGCCCCAGGGTTGACCAAGAGACCCAGTACTTC
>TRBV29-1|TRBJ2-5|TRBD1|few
CSGTGVTQETQYF
TGCAGCGGAACAGGGGTCACACAAGAGACCCAGTACTTC
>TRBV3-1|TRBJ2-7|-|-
CASSQAQGVEQYF
TGTGCCAGCAGCCAGGCACAGGGAGTCGAGCAGTACTTC
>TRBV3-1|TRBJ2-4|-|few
CASSPLRDENIQYF
TGTGCCAGCAGCCCTCTCCGGGACGAAAACATTCAGTACTTC
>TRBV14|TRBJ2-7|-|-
CASSPLKGSYEQYF
TGTGCCAGCAGCCCCCTAAAGGGTTCCTACGAGCAGTACTTC
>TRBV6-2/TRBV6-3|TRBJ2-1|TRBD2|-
CASTPVKGLAMEQFF
TGTGCCAGCACTCCAGTGAAGGGACTAGCAATGGAGCAGTTCTTC